The clone carrying this T cell receptor beta chain was seen a handful of times. Via MiXCR, TCRdb re-called the 5' RACE reads, giving one row per CDR3 protein. The table includes about 450,000 distinct CDR3 sequences, roughly 20% detected once. This CDR3 is built from 16 residues. Germline assignment: CDR1 MNHNS and CDR2 SASEGT. V shed 3 bases and J 4 bases; nucleotides not matched to a gene: 8. The sample comes from a study of identical twins. This clonotype was obtained from a man in his fifties in good health. V is TRBV6-1 and J is TRBJ2-3; 9 bases line up with TRBD2. The specimen was naive T cells sorted from blood. The CDR3 DNA follows: TGTGCCAGCAGTGATTGGGGGACTAGCATCTCAGATACGCAGTATTTT. Translating gives CASSDWGTSISDTQYF.